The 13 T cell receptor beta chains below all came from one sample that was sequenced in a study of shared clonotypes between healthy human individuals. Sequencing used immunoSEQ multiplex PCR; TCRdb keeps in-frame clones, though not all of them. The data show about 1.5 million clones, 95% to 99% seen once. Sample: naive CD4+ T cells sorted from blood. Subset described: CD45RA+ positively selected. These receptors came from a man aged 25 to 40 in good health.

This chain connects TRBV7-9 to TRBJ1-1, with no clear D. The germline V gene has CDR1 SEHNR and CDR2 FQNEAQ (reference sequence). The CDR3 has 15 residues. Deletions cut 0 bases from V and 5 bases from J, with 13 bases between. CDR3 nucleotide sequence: TGTGCCAGCAGCTTAGCCCACACCCAGAGGACTGAAGCTTTCTTT. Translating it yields CASSLAHTQRTEAFF.

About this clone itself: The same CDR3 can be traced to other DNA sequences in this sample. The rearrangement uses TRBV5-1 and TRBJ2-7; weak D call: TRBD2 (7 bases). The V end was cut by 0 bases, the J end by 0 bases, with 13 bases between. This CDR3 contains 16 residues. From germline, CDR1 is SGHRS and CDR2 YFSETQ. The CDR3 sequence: CASSLARGGSSYEQYF. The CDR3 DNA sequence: TGCGCCAGCAGCTTGGCCAGGGGAGGGAGCTCCTACGAGCAGTACTTC.

CDR3 amino acids: CASSVGLAGLAVQETQYF. In DNA form, the CDR3 reads TGTGCCAGCAGCGTAGGTCTAGCCGGACTAGCGGTTCAAGAGACCCAGTACTTC. This chain connects TRBV9 to TRBJ2-5; 10 bases are a match to TRBD2. V lost 0 bases and J lost 2; bases outside the gene matches: 10. The CDR3 spans 18 residues. Germline V gives CDR1 SGDLS, CDR2 YYNGEE.

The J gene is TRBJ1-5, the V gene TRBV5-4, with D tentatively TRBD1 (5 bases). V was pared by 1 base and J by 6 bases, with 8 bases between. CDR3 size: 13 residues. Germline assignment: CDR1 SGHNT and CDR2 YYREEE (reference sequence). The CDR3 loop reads CASSLQGSQPQHF. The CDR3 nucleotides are TGTGCCAGCAGCTTGCAGGGTAGTCAGCCCCAGCATTTT.

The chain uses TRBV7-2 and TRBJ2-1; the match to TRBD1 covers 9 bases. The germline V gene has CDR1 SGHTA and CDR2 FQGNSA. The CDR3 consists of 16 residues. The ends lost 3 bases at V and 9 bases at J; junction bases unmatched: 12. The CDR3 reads CASSFEPDRGSREQFF. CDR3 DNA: TGTGCCAGCAGCTTCGAACCGGACAGGGGAAGTCGTGAGCAGTTCTTC. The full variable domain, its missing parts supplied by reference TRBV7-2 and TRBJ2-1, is GAGVSQSPSNKVTEKGKDVELRCDPISGHTALYWYRQSLGQGLEFLIYFQGNSAPDKSGLPSDRFSAERTGGSVSTLTIQRTQQEDSAVYLCASSFEPDRGSREQFFGPGTRLTVL.

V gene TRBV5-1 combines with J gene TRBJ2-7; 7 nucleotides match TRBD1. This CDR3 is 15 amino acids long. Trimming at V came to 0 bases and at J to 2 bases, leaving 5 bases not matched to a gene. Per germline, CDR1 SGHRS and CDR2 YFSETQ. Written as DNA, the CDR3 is TGCGCCAGCAGCTTGGGGACAGGTCCCACCTACGAGCAGTACTTC. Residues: CASSLGTGPTYEQYF.

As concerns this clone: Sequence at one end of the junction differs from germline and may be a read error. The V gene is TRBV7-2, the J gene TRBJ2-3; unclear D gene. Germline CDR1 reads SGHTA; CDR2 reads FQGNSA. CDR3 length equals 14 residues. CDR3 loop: CASSLKPGTIALDF. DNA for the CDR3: TGTGCCAGCAGCTTAAAGCCTGGTACCATAGCTCTGGATTTT.

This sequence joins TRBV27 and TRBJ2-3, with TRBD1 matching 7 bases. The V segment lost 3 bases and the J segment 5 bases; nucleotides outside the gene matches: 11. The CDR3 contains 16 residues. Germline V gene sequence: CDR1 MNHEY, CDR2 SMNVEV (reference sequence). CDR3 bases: TGTGCCAGCAGTTTGGCAGGGGGACGGCCAGTAGATACGCAGTATTTT. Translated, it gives CASSLAGGRPVDTQYF.

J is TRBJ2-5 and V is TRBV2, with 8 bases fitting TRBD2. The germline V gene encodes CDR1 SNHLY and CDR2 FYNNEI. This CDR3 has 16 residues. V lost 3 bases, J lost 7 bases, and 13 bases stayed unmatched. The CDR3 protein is CASSDGIAGRPVTQYF. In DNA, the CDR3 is TGTGCCAGCAGTGATGGGATAGCGGGGCGACCTGTGACCCAGTACTTC.

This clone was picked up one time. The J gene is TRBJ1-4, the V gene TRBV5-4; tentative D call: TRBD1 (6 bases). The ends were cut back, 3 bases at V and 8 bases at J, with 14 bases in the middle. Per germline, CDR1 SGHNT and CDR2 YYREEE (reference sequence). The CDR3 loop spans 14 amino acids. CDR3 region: CASSSTGLEEKLFF. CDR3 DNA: TGTGCCAGCAGCTCTACAGGGTTGGAGGAAAAACTGTTTTTT.

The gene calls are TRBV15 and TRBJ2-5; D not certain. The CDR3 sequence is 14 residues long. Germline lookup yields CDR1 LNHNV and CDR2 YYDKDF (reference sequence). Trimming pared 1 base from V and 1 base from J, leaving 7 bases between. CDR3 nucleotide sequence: TGTGCCACCAGCAGAGCCCCCCGCCAAGAGACCCAGTACTTC. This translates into CATSRAPRQETQYF.

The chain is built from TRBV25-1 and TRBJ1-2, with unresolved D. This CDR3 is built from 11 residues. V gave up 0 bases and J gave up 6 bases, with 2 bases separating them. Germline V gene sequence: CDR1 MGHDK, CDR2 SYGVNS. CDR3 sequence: CASSEYNGYTF. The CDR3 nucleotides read TGTGCCAGCAGTGAATATAATGGCTACACCTTC.

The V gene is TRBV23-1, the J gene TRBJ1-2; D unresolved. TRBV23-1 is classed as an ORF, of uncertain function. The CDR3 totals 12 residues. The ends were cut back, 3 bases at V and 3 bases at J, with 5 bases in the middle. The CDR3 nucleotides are TGCGCCAGCAGTCAGTCCTACTATGGCTACACCTTC. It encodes CASSQSYYGYTF.